These T cell receptor beta chains were read from a single sample in a study of human T cells and chemical hapten exposure. One entry per CDR3 protein results from TCRdb running MiXCR on the RACE reads. The sample lists about 140,000 distinct CDR3 sequences; roughly 12% were seen once. The material sequenced was whole blood, taken in connection with sensitization to the hapten diphenylcyclopropenone (DPC). These receptors originate from a woman between 50 and 59 years old with alopecia areata. Some clones in this sample may be carry-over from other donors' samples. CDR3s include the opening cysteine and the closing phenylalanine or tryptophan. D genes are given only for firm matches. The size field is filled for only some rows; it gives once, few, many or a size class.

>TRBJ1-5|many|TRBV5-1|-
TGCGCCAGCAGCTTGGATGGAGGGGGCAATCAGCCCCAGCATTTT
CASSLDGGGNQPQHF
>TRBJ1-1|-|TRBV11-3|-
TGTGCCAGCTCCTGGGGGAGCAGTGAAGCTTTCTTT
CASSWGSSEAFF
>TRBJ2-3|-|TRBV7-3|TRBD2
TGTGCCAGCAGCGCGCTAGCGGGAGGGGCCACAGATACGCAGTATTTT
CASSALAGGATDTQYF
>TRBJ2-4|-|TRBV27|-
TGTGCCAGCACCGGACGGGGGGCAGCCAAAAACATTCAGTACTTC
CASTGRGAAKNIQYF
>TRBJ1-1|-|TRBV5-7|-
TGTGCCAGCAGACCCCCCCGTGAGAACACTGAAGCTTTCTTT
CASRPPRENTEAFF
>TRBJ2-5|few|TRBV12-3/TRBV12-4|TRBD1
TGTGCCAGCAGCCCCGGGACAGGGGGCAGGGAGACCCAGTACTTC
CASSPGTGGRETQYF
>TRBJ2-5|-|TRBV6-6|TRBD2
TGTGCCATGTCTCTAGCGGGAGGGCCTAGTGAGACCCAGTACTTC
CAMSLAGGPSETQYF
>TRBJ2-1|few|TRBV12-5|-
TGTGCTAGTGGTCCCCATGTTAGCCATGAGCAGTTCTTC
CASGPHVSHEQFF
>TRBJ1-4|-|TRBV7-8|-
TGTGCCAGCAGCTTAGATGGACACGCCACTGAAAAACTGTTTTTT
CASSLDGHATEKLFF
>TRBJ1-4|-|TRBV12-3/TRBV12-4|TRBD1
TGTGCCAGCAGCCGATCCCGACAGGGTCCCTTTTTTGAAAAACTGTTTTTT
CASSRSRQGPFFEKLFF
>TRBJ1-5|few|TRBV28|-
TGTGCCAGCAAGGTGTGGGGCCCCAGCAATCAGCCCCAGCATTTT
CASKVWGPSNQPQHF
>TRBJ2-2|once|TRBV20-1|-
TGCAGTGCTAGGGGAGGCACGGTGAACACCGGGGAGCTGTTTTTT
CSARGGTVNTGELFF
>TRBJ1-3|many|TRBV6-6|-
TGTGCCAGCAGTTACGGGGGACAACGCTCTGGAAACACCATATATTTT
CASSYGGQRSGNTIYF
>TRBJ1-5|-|TRBV19|-
TGTGCCAGTAGCAGGGTGAATCAGCCCCAGCATTTT
CASSRVNQPQHF
>TRBJ2-7|few|TRBV2|-
TGTGCCACTCGTTTAAGTTACGAGCAGTACTTC
CATRLSYEQYF
>TRBJ2-1|-|TRBV7-6|-
TGTGCCAGCAGCCACCACCCGGGACCTGACAATGAGCAGTTCTTC
CASSHHPGPDNEQFF
>TRBJ2-7|few|TRBV11-2|TRBD1
TGTGCCAGCAGCTTAGATTCGGGGCCAGGGGGCTACGAGCAGTACTTC
CASSLDSGPGGYEQYF
>TRBJ2-7|-|TRBV30|TRBD2
TGTGCCTGGGCAGTAGCGGGAGTAGGCTACGAGCAGTACTTC
CAWAVAGVGYEQYF
>TRBJ2-5|many|TRBV14|TRBD1
TGTGCCAGCAGCCAAAGTTCCGGGACAGCAAACAAGGGCCTCCAAGAGACCCAGTACTTC
CASSQSSGTANKGLQETQYF
>TRBJ2-7|few|TRBV18|-
TGTGCCAGCTCACCAATTAGGCCGGTCCCACCCTCCTACGAGCAGTACTTC
CASSPIRPVPPSYEQYF
>TRBJ2-2|few|TRBV6-2/TRBV6-3|-
TGTGCCAGCCACCCCGTTAAGGTTGCGAACACCGGGGAGCTGTTTTTT
CASHPVKVANTGELFF
>TRBJ1-4|-|TRBV12-3/TRBV12-4|TRBD1
TGTGCCAGCAGTCGGCAGGGGGTGGTCAATGAAAAACTGTTTTTT
CASSRQGVVNEKLFF
>TRBJ2-7|few|TRBV28|TRBD2
TGTGCCAGCAGCGGGACTAGCGGGACCCTCTACGAGCAGTACTTC
CASSGTSGTLYEQYF
>TRBJ2-7|many|TRBV11-2|-
TGTGCCAGCAGCTCCCCGTGGGACCTCTACGAGCAGTACTTC
CASSSPWDLYEQYF
>TRBJ2-4|-|TRBV2|-
TGTGCCAGCAGGGGCGAACTGTACAACCAGTACTTC
CASRGELYNQYF
>TRBJ2-7|-|TRBV3-1|TRBD1
TGTGCCAGCAGCCAAGGACAGGGGATCTACGAGCAGTACTTC
CASSQGQGIYEQYF